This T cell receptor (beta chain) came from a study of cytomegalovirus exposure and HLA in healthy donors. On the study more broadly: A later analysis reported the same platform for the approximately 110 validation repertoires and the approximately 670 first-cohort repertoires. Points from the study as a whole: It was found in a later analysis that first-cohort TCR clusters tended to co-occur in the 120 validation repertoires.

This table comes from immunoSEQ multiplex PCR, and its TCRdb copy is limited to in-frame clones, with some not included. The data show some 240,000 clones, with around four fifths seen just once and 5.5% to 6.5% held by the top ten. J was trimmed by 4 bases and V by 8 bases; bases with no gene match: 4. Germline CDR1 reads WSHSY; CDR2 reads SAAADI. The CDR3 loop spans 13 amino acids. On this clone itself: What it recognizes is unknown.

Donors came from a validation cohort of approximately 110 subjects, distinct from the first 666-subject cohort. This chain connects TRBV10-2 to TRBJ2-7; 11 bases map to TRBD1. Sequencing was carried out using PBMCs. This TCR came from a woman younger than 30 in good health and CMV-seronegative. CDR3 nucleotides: TGCGCCAGCTGGGGACAGGGGGGGTACGAGCAGTACTTC. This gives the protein CASWGQGGYEQYF.